The subject of this entry is one T cell receptor (beta chain). This clone's antigen is unknown. Base quality data are lacking; no much larger clone is found one base away. The germline V gene sets CDR1 to LGHNA and CDR2 to YSLEER. Trimming leaves V shorter by 6 bases and J shorter by 5 bases, with the junction holding 5 bases beyond the gene matches. The CDR3 spans 14 residues, from the cysteine through the phenylalanine. CDR3 DNA is the only sequence kept; it has 42 bases, read in frame from the first base. The data originate from a study of PD-1 blockade in classical Hodgkin lymphoma (dated by TCRdb to the early 2020s). For the wider study: Nivolumab dosing was 3 mg/kg intravenously every 2 weeks, continuing until either disease progression or unacceptable toxicity. A peripheral blood immune signature of response to PD-1 blockade in classical Hodgkin lymphoma was defined using TCR beta sequencing and CyTOF. Results the study describes overall, beyond this receptor: Lower diversity was seen in patients whose nivolumab began less than 1 year after ASCT, and these patients were left out of later analyses so that immune reconstitution would not confound the results. Baseline TCR diversity was reported to be lower in newly diagnosed patients than in healthy donors, and even lower in relapsed/refractory patients. The study was limited to a single clinical trial cohort, and causes of repertoire differences, possibly disease activity or prior therapy, remained undefined. Among trial patients, those achieving complete response had baseline diversity similar to that of newly diagnosed patients, while diversity was significantly lower in partial responders and progressors. A significant rise by C4D1 was seen in CD4+ but not CD8+ TCR diversity (p=0.0027 vs p=0.16), with the rise being most apparent in complete responders (p=0.02).

This specimen's time point label, per the study, means: cycle 2 day 1 (C2D1) of nivolumab. Relapse after autologous stem cell transplantation had occurred in all trial patients, and cohorts A, B and C were distinguished by prior brentuximab vedotin exposure. The trial cohort included 50 or so patients with relapsed/refractory classical Hodgkin lymphoma, and each patient had a best overall response of complete response, partial response or progressive disease. Trial patients were treated with single-agent nivolumab in the multi-cohort phase II CheckMate 205 trial. An independent review committee assessed best overall response by applying the 2007 International Working Group response criteria. Trial PBMCs were collected just before the start of nivolumab (C1D1) and during therapy at cycle 2 day 1 and cycle 4 day 1. Peripheral blood was collected in 8 mL Vacutainer Cell Preparation Tubes, from which PBMCs were isolated by centrifugation and then cryopreserved.

Genomic DNA was isolated using the Qiagen DNeasy kit from unsorted PBMCs as well as from negatively selected CD4+ and CD8+ fractions. Amplification of TCR beta CDR3 regions was done by immunoSEQ multiplex PCR with primers that anneal to V and J segments. A synthetic immune receptor repertoire was used to minimize amplification bias, and any remaining bias was removed computationally after sequencing. In the authors' own workflow: Custom Python scripts were used to quantify repertoire diversity as the Shannon entropy index. Unsorted, CD4+ and CD8+ repertoires were analyzed separately, except for combined analyses in which CD4+ and CD8+ sequences were merged in silico. A clone counted as expanded when the clone's frequency after treatment rose at least 2-fold relative to C1D1, and clones undetected at baseline were given a pseudocount of 0.5. Singleton clones were defined as clones with 0 or 1 copy at C1D1, and non-singleton clones were defined as clones with 2 or more copies. By matching protein sequences in sorted samples from the same patient, clones expanded in unsorted samples were annotated as CD4+, CD8+ or unknown. Diversity changes from C1D1 to C4D1 were tested in paired samples using Wilcoxon tests. TCRdb provides this immuneACCESS table in a form limited to in-frame rearrangements. Some clones are lacking; in checked studies, under half of them reflect an unresolved V gene, and why the rest are absent is not known. V and J calls and clone size are given by that table; D and trimming were obtained from the DNA. The sample table holds some 18,000 clones, of which roughly 87% were seen once. Around 25% of the sample belongs to the ten largest clones.

Sequencing used peripheral blood mononuclear cells (PBMCs), obtained before the second cycle of nivolumab. The chain is made from TRBV4-3 and TRBJ2-2; 8 central bases correspond to TRBD1. The receptor comes from a human donor with classical Hodgkin lymphoma. The bases are TGCGCCAGCAGTTATCAGGGGGCTACCGGGGAGCTGTTTTTT. This sequence encodes CASSYQGATGELFF.